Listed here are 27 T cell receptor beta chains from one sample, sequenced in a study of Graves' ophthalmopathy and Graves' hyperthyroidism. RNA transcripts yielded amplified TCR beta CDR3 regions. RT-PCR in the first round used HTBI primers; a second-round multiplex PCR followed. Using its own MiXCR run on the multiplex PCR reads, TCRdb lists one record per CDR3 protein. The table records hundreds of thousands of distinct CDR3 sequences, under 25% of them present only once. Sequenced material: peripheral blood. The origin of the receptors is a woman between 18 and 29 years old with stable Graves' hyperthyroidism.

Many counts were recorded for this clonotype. CDR3 protein: CASSPQGNTEAFF. The CDR3 coding sequence is TGTGCCAGCAGCCCACAGGGGAACACTGAAGCTTTCTTT. The V gene is TRBV18, the J gene TRBJ1-1; D may be TRBD1 (6 bases). This CDR3 has 13 residues. Germline V gives CDR1 KGHSH, CDR2 LQKENI. V gave up 8 bases and J gave up 1 base, with 11 bases separating them.

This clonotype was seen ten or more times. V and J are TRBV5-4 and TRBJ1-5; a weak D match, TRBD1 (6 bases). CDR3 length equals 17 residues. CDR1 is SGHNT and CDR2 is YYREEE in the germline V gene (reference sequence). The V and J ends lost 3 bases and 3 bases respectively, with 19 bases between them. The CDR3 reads CASSSIQGLYNNQPQHF. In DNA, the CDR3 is TGTGCCAGCAGCTCGATACAGGGCCTTTACAACAATCAGCCCCAGCATTTT. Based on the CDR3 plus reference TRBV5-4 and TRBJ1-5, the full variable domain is ETGVTQSPTHLIKTRGQQVTLRCSSQSGHNTVSWYQQALGQGPQFIFQYYREEENGRGNFPPRFSGLQFPNYSSELNVNALELDDSALYLCASSSIQGLYNNQPQHFGDGTRLSIL.

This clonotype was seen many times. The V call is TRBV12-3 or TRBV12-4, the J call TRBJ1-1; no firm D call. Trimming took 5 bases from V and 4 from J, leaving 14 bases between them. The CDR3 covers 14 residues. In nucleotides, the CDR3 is TGTGCCAGCAGTCCCGATCGGGCGGTCACTGAAGCTTTCTTT. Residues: CASSPDRAVTEAFF.

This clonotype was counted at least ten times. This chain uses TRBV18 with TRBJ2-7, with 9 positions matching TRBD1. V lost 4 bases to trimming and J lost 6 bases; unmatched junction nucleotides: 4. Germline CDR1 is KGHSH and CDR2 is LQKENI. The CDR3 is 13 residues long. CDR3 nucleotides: TGTGCCAGCTCACTTACAGGGGGCGGCGAGCAGTACTTC. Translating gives CASSLTGGGEQYF.

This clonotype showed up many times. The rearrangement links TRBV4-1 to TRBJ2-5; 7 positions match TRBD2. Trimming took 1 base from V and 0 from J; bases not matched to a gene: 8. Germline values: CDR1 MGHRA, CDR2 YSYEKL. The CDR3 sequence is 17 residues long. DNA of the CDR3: TGCGCCAGCAGCCAAGGAGGTCTAGCGGAGCACCAAGAGACCCAGTACTTC. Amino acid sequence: CASSQGGLAEHQETQYF.

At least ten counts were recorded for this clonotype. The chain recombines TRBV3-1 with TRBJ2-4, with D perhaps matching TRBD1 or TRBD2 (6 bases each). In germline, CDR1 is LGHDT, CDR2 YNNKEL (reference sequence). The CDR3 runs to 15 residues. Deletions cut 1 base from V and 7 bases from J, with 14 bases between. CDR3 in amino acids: CASSQVWGARNIQYF. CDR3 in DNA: TGTGCCAGCAGCCAAGTGTGGGGGGCGCGGAACATTCAGTACTTC.

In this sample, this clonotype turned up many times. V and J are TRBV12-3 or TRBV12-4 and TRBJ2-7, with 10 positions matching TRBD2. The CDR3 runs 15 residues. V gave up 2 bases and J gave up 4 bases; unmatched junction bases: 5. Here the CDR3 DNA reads TGTGCCAGCAGTTTACTAGCGGGAGTAGGGTACGAGCAGTACTTC. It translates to CASSLLAGVGYEQYF.

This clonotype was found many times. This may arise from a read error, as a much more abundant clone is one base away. CDR3 amino acids: CAWSVNYEQYF. The CDR3 DNA reads TGTGCCTGGAGTGTAAATTACGAGCAGTACTTC. This chain links TRBV30 with TRBJ2-7; D gene ambiguous. This CDR3 region has 11 residues. Germline V lookup: CDR1 GTSNPN, CDR2 SVGIG (reference sequence). The germline V and J ends were trimmed by 0 bases and 4 bases, with 4 bases remaining between them.

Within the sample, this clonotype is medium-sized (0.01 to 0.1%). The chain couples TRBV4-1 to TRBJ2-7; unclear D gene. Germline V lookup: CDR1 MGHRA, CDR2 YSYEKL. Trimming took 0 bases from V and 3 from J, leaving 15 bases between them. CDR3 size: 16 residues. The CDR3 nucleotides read TGCGCCAGCAGCCAAGAAGGCCCGCAGAATTACTACGAGCAGTACTTC. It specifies CASSQEGPQNYYEQYF.

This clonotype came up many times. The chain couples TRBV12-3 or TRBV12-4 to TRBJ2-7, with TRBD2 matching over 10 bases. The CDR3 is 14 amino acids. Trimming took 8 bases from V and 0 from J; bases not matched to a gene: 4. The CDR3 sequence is CASASSGSSYEQYF. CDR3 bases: TGTGCCAGCGCCTCTAGCGGGAGCTCCTACGAGCAGTACTTC.

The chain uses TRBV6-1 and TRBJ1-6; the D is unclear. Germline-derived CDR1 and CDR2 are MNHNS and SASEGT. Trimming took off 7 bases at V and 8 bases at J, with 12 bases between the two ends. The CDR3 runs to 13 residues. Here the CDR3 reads CASKRGRDSPLHF. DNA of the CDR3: TGTGCCAGCAAGAGAGGGAGGGATTCACCCCTCCACTTT.

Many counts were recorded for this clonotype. The CDR3 sequence: CAWSAPDRFGTEAFF. CDR3 DNA: TGTGCCTGGAGTGCCCCCGACAGGTTCGGCACTGAAGCTTTCTTT. The V and J genes are TRBV30 and TRBJ1-1; maybe TRBD1 (6 bases). This CDR3 is 15 amino acids long. Trimming removed 1 base from V and 4 bases from J, with 16 bases in between. Germline V gives CDR1 GTSNPN, CDR2 SVGIG (reference sequence).

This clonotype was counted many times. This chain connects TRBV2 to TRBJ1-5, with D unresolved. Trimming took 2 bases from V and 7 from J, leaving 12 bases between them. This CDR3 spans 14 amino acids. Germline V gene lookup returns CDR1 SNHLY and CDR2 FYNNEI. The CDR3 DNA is TGTGCCAGCAGTGAAACCAGCCTGAGGCAGCCCCAGCATTTT. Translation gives CASSETSLRQPQHF. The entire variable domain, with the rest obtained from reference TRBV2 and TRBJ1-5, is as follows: EPEVTQTPSHQVTQMGQEVILRCVPISNHLYFYWYRQILGQKVEFLVSFYNNEISEKSEIFDDQFSVERPDGSNFTLKIRSTKLEDSAMYFCASSETSLRQPQHFGDGTRLSIL.

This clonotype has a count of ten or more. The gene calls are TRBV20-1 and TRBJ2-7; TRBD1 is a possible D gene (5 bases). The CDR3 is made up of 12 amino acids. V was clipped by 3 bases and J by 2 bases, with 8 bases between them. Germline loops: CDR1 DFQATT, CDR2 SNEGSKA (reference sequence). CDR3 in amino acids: CSASKTAYEQYF. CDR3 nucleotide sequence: TGCAGTGCTAGCAAGACAGCCTACGAGCAGTACTTC.

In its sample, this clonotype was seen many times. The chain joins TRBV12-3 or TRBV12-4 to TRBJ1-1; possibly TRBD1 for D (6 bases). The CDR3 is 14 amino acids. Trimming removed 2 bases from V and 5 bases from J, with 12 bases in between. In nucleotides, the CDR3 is TGTGCCAGCAGTTTAAGTGGGGGCAGGACTGAAGCTTTCTTT. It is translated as CASSLSGGRTEAFF.

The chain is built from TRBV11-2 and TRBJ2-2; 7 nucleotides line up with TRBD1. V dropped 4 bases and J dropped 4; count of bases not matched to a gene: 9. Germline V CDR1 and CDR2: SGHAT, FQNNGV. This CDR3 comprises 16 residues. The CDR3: CASSSRQGAVTGELFF. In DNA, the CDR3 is TGTGCCAGCAGCTCGAGACAGGGAGCGGTCACCGGGGAGCTGTTTTTT.

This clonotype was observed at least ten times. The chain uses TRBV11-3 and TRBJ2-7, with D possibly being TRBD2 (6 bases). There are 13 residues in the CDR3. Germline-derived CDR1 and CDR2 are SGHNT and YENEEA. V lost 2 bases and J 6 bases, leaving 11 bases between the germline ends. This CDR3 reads CASSLFMGGEQYF. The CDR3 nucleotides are TGTGCCAGCAGCTTATTTATGGGAGGCGAGCAGTACTTC.

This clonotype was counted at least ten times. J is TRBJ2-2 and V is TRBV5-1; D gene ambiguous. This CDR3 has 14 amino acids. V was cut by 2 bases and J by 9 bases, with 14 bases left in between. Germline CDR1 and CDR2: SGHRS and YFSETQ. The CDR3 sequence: CASSLSPGSWELFF. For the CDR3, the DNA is TGCGCCAGCAGCTTATCCCCGGGTTCTTGGGAGCTGTTTTTT.

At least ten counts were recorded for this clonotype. CDR3 bases: TGTGCCTGGAGCGACAGGCTGAACACTGAAGCTTTCTTT. It yields the protein CAWSDRLNTEAFF. This chain links TRBV30 with TRBJ1-1; the D gene is possibly TRBD1 (6 bases). V dropped 3 bases and J dropped 0 bases, with 8 bases sitting between them. Looked up from germline, CDR1 is GTSNPN and CDR2 is SVGIG (reference sequence). The length of the CDR3 is 13 residues. Drawing the rest from reference TRBV30 and TRBJ1-1, the complete variable domain is SQTIHQWPATLVQPVGSPLSLECTVEGTSNPNLYWYRQAAGRGLQLLFYSVGIGQISSEVPQNLSASRPQDRQFILSSKKLLLSDSGFYLCAWSDRLNTEAFFGQGTRLTVV.

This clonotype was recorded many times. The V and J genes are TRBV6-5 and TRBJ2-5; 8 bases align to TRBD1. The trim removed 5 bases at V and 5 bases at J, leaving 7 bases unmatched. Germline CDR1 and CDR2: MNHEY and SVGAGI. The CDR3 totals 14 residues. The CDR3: CASSTPGQGETQYF. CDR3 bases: TGTGCCAGCAGTACTCCAGGACAGGGCGAGACCCAGTACTTC.

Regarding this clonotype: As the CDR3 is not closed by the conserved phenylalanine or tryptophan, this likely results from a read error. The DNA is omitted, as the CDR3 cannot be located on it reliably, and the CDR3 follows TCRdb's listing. CDR3 residues: CASSLGQANTGELCL. This chain uses TRBV6-5 with TRBJ2-2; the D segment call TRBD1 is taken from the table without a DNA check. The CDR3 length is 15 residues, termini included. Germline V CDR1 and CDR2: MNHEY, SVGAGI.

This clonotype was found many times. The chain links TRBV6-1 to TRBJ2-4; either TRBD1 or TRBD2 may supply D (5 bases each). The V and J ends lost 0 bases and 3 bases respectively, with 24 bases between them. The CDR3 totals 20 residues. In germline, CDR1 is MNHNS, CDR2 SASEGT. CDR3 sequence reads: CASSEAGVGYSWAGKNIQYF. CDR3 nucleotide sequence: TGTGCCAGCAGTGAAGCGGGGGTAGGGTATTCTTGGGCGGGCAAAAACATTCAGTACTTC.

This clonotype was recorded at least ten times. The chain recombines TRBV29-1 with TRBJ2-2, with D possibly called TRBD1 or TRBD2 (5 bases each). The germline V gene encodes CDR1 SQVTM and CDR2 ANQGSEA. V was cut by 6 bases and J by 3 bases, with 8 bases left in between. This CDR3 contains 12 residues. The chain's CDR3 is CSVGTDTGELFF. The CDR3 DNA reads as TGCAGCGTGGGGACGGACACCGGGGAGCTGTTTTTT.

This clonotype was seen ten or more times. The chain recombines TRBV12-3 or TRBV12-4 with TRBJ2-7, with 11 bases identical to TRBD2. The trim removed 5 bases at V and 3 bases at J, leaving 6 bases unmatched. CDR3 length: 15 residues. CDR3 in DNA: TGTGCCAGCAGTGGACGACTAGCGGGAAGCTACGAGCAGTACTTC. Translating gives CASSGRLAGSYEQYF.

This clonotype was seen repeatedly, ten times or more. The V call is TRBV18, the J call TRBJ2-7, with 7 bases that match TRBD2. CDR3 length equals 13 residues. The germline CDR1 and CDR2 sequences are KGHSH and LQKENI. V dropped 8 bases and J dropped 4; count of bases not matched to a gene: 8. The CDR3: CASSPSGTYEQYF. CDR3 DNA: TGTGCCAGCAGCCCGAGCGGGACTTACGAGCAGTACTTC.

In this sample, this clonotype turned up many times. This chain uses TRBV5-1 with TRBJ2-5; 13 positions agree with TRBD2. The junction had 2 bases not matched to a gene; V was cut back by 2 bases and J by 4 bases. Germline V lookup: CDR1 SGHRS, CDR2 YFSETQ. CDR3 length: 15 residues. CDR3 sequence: CASSFTSGRGETQYF. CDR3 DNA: TGCGCCAGCAGCTTTACTAGCGGGAGGGGAGAGACCCAGTACTTC. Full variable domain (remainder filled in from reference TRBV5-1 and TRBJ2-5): KAGVTQTPRYLIKTRGQQVTLSCSPISGHRSVSWYQQTPGQGLQFLFEYFSETQRNKGNFPGRFSGRQFSNSRSEMNVSTLELGDSALYLCASSFTSGRGETQYFGPGTRLLVL.

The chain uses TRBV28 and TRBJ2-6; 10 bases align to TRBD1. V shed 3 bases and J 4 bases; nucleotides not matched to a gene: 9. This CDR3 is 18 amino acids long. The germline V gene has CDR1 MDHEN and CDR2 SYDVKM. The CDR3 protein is CASSFLGQGVSGANVLTF. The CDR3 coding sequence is TGTGCCAGCAGTTTTCTAGGACAGGGGGTTTCAGGGGCCAACGTCCTGACTTTC. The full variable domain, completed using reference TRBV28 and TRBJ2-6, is DVKVTQSSRYLVKRTGEKVFLECVQDMDHENMFWYRQDPGLGLRLIYFSYDVKMKEKGDIPEGYSVSREKKERFSLILESASTNQTSMYLCASSFLGQGVSGANVLTFGAGSRLTVL.